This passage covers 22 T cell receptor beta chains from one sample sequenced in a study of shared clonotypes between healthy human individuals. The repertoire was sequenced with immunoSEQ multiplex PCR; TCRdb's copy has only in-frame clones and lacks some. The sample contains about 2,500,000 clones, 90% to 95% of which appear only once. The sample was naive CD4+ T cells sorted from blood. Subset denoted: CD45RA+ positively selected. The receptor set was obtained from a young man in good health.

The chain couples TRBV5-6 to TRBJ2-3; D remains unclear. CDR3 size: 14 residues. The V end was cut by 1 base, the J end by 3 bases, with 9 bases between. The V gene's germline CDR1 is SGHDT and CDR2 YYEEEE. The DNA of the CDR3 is TGTGCCAGCAGCTTGAATGGGCAGACAGATACGCAGTATTTT. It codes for CASSLNGQTDTQYF. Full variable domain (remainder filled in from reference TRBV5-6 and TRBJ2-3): DAGVTQSPTHLIKTRGQQVTLRCSPKSGHDTVSWYQQALGQGPQFIFQYYEEEERQRGNFPDRFSGHQFPNYSSELNVNALLLGDSALYLCASSLNGQTDTQYFGPGTRLTVL.

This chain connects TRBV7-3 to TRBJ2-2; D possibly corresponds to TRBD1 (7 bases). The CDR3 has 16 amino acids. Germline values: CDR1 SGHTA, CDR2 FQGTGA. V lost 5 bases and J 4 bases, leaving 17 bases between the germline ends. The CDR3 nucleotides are TGTGCCAGCAGCAAAGGGGGCGGGATGGGCACCGGGGAGCTGTTTTTT. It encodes CASSKGGGMGTGELFF.

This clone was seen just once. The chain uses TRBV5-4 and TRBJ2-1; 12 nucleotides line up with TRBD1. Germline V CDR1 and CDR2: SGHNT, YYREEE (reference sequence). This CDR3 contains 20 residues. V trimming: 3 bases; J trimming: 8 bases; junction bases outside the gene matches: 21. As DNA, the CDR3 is TGTGCCAGCAGCTGGCCCGGGACAGGGGGCGTTCGCGCGTCTGGCGATGAGCAGTTCTTC. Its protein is CASSWPGTGGVRASGDEQFF.

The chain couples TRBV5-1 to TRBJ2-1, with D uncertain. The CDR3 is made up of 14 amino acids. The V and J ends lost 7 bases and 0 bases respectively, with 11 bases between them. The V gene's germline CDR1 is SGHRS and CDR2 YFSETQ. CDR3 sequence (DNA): TGCGCCAGCGCCCAGAGTAGCTCCTACAATGAGCAGTTCTTC. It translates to CASAQSSSYNEQFF.

The CDR3 coding sequence is TGTGCCAGCAGCTTACGCATGGGGCAAGGCTACACCTTC. Its protein is CASSLRMGQGYTF. The rearrangement joins TRBV7-2 to TRBJ1-2; D possibly corresponds to TRBD1 (5 bases). This CDR3 comprises 13 residues. Germline values: CDR1 SGHTA, CDR2 FQGNSA. V lost 2 bases and J 8 bases, leaving 12 bases between the germline ends. The full variable domain, in which reference TRBV7-2 and TRBJ1-2 provide the parts outside the CDR3, is GAGVSQSPSNKVTEKGKDVELRCDPISGHTALYWYRQSLGQGLEFLIYFQGNSAPDKSGLPSDRFSAERTGGSVSTLTIQRTQQEDSAVYLCASSLRMGQGYTFGSGTRLTVV.

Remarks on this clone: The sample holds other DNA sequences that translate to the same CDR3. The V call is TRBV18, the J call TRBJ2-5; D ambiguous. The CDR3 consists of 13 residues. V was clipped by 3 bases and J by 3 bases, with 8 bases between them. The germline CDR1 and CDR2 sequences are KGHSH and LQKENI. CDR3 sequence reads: CASSPTLEETQYF. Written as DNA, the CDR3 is TGTGCCAGCTCACCTACACTCGAAGAGACCCAGTACTTC. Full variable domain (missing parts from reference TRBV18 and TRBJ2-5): NAGVMQNPRHLVRRRGQEARLRCSPMKGHSHVYWYRQLPEEGLKFMVYLQKENIIDESGMPKERFSAEFPKEGPSILRIQQVVRGDSAAYFCASSPTLEETQYFGPGTRLLVL.

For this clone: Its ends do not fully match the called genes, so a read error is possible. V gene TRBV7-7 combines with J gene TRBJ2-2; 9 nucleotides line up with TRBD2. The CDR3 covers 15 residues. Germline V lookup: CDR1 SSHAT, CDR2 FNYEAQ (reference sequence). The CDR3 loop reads CASSRLAANTGELFF. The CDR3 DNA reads TGTGCTAGCAGCCGACTAGCGGCGAACACCGGGGAGCTGTTTTTT.

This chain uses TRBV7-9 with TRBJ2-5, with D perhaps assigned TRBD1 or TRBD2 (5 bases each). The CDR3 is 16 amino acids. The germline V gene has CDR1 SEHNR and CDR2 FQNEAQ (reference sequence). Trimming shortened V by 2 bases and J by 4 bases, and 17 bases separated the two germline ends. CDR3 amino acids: CASSLTRWGRGETQYF. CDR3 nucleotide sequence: TGTGCCAGCAGCTTAACTAGGTGGGGACGGGGAGAGACCCAGTACTTC.

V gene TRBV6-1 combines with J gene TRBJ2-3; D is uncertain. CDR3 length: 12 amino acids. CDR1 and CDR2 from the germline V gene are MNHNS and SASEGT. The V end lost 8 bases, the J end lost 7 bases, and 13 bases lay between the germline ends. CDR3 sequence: CASRRIPHTQYF. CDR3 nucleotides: TGTGCCAGCCGTAGGATCCCTCATACGCAGTATTTT.

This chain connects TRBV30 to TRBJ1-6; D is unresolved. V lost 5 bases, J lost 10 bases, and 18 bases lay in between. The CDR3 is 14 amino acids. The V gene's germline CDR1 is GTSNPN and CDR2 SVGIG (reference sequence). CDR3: CAWGDGRSGSPLHF. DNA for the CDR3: TGTGCCTGGGGCGATGGCAGATCTGGATCACCCCTCCACTTT.

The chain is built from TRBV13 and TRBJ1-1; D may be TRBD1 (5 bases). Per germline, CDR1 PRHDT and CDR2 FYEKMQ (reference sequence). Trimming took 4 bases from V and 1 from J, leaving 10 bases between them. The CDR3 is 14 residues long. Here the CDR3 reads CASSYRGTNTEAFF. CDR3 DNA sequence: TGTGCCAGCAGCTACCGAGGGACGAACACTGAAGCTTTCTTT. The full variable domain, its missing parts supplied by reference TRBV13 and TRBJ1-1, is AAGVIQSPRHLIKEKRETATLKCYPIPRHDTVYWYQQGPGQDPQFLISFYEKMQSDKGSIPDRFSAQQFSDYHSELNMSSLELGDSALYFCASSYRGTNTEAFFGQGTRLTVV.

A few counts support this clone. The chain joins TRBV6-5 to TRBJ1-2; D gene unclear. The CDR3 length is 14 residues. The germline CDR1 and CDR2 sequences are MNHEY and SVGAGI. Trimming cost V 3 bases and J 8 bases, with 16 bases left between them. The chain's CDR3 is CASSYEEGAWGYTF. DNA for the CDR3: TGTGCCAGCAGTTATGAGGAGGGAGCTTGGGGCTACACCTTC.

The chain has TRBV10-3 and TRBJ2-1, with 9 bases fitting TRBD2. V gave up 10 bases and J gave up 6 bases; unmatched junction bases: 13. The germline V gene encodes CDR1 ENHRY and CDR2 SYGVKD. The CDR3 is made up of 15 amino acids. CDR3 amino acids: CATTSLAGPLNEQFF. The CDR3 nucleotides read TGTGCCACGACCTCGCTAGCGGGGCCGCTCAATGAGCAGTTCTTC.

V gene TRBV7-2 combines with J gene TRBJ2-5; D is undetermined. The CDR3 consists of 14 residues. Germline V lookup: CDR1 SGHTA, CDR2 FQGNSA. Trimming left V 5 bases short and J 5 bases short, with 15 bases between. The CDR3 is CASSRAARGETQYF. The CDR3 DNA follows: TGTGCCAGCAGCCGAGCCGCCCGTGGGGAGACCCAGTACTTC.

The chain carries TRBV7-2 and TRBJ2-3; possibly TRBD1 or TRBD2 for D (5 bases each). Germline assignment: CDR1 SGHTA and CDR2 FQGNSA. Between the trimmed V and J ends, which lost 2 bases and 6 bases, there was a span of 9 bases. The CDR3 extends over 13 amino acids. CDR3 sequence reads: CASSLWGGDTQYF. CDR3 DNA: TGTGCCAGCAGCTTATGGGGCGGGGATACGCAGTATTTT.

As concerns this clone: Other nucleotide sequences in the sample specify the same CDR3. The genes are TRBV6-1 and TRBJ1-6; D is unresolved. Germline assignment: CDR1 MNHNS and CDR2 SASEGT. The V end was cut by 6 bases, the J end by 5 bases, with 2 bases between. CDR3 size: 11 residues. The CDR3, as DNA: TGTGCCAGCAGGGATAATTCACCCCTCCACTTT. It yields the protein CASRDNSPLHF.

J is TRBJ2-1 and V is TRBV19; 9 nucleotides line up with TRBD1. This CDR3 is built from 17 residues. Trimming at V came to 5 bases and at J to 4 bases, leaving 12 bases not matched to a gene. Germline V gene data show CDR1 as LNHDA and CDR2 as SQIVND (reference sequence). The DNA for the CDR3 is TGTGCCAGTAGTCGCAGGACCTCGGGACAGGGTTACAATGAGCAGTTCTTC. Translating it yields CASSRRTSGQGYNEQFF. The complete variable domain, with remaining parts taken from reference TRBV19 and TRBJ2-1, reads DGGITQSPKYLFRKEGQNVTLSCEQNLNHDAMYWYRQDPGQGLRLIYYSQIVNDFQKGDIAEGYSVSREKKESFPLTVTSAQKNPTAFYLCASSRRTSGQGYNEQFFGPGTRLTVL.

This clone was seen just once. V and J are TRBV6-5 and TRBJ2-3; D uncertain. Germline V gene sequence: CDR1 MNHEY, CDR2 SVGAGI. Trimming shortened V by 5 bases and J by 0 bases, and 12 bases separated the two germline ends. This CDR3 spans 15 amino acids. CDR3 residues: CASSPLTLSTDTQYF. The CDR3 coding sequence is TGTGCCAGCAGTCCCTTGACCCTGAGCACAGATACGCAGTATTTT.

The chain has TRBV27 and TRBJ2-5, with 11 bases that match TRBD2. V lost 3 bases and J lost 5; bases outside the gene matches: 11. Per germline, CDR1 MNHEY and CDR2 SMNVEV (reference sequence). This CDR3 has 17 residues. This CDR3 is CASSFRVAGGRMETQYF. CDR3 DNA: TGTGCCAGCAGTTTCCGCGTAGCGGGAGGGCGAATGGAGACCCAGTACTTC.

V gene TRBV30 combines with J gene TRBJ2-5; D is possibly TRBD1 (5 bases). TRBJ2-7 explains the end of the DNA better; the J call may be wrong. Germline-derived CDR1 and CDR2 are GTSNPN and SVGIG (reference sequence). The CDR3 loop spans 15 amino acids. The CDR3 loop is CAWRGSRQHSYEQYF. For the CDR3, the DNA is TGTGCCTGGAGGGGATCAAGACAGCATTCATACGAGCAGTACTTC.

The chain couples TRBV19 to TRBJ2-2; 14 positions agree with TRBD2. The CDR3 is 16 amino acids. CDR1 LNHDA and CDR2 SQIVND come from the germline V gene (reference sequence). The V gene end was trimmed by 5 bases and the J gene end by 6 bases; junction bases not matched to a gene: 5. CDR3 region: CASSVRLAGGPGELFF. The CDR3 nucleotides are TGTGCCAGTAGTGTACGACTAGCGGGAGGGCCCGGGGAGCTGTTTTTT.

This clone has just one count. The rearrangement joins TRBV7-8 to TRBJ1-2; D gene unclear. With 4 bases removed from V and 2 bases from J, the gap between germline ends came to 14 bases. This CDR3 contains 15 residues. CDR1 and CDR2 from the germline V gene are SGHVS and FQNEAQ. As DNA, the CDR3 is TGTGCCAGCAGCTCCCGGTACAGTTCAAACTATGGCTACACCTTC. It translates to CASSSRYSSNYGYTF.